This entry lists 23 T cell receptor beta chains sequenced from one sample in a study of patients and donors after allogeneic stem cell transplantation. TCRdb re-called the RT-PCR reads with MiXCR, one entry per CDR3 protein. The sample lists over 65,000 distinct CDR3 sequences; around a quarter were seen once. The sample consisted of blood, either unsorted or a sorted T cell fraction (not recorded which). Every receptor here comes from a human donor who was either an allogeneic HSCT recipient or a stem cell or donor lymphocyte infusion donor (not recorded which). It is not recorded whose cells these are; they may come from a transplant donor.

The CDR3 sequence is CSARAVQTGYTEAFF. The CDR3 DNA follows: TGCAGTGCTAGAGCAGTCCAGACGGGGTACACTGAAGCTTTCTTT. The chain has TRBV20-1 and TRBJ1-1; D not certain. V lost 1 base, J lost 3 bases, and 15 bases lay in between. The CDR3 covers 15 residues. Germline CDR1 and CDR2: DFQATT and SNEGSKA (reference sequence).

In this sample, this clonotype turned up a few times. V usage is TRBV12-3 or TRBV12-4 and J usage is TRBJ2-7; 7 nucleotides align to TRBD1. The CDR3 has 14 amino acids. V was pared by 5 bases and J by 3 bases, with 7 bases of the junction left unmatched. CDR3 residues: CASSVQGLHYEQYF. The CDR3 DNA is TGTGCCAGCAGTGTACAGGGGCTACACTACGAGCAGTACTTC.

This clonotype turned up a few times. This chain connects TRBV27 to TRBJ1-5, with D hard to call. The CDR3 has 13 residues. Germline V gene data show CDR1 as MNHEY and CDR2 as SMNVEV (reference sequence). The V gene lost 3 bases and the J gene lost 7 bases, with 10 bases spanning the gap. The CDR3 here is CASSFRRDQPQHF. The CDR3 coding sequence is TGTGCCAGCAGTTTCCGGAGAGACCAGCCCCAGCATTTT.

This sequence joins TRBV9 and TRBJ2-2, with 9 bases aligning to TRBD1. This CDR3 is 18 amino acids long. Germline V gives CDR1 SGDLS, CDR2 YYNGEE. V lost 3 bases and J lost 1; bases outside the gene matches: 10. The DNA of the CDR3 is TGTGCCAGCAGCGGCCGGGACAGGGTATTGAAGAACACCGGGGAGCTGTTTTTT. It codes for CASSGRDRVLKNTGELFF.

This clonotype was seen once. The J gene is TRBJ1-5, the V gene TRBV15; 7 bases map to TRBD1. Losses at the gene ends were 5 bases for V and 2 bases for J; bases not matched to a gene: 12. The CDR3 is 17 residues long. Germline V CDR1 and CDR2: LNHNV, YYDKDF (reference sequence). CDR3 region: CATSARQGGWGNQPQHF. Written as DNA, the CDR3 is TGTGCCACCAGCGCGAGACAGGGAGGGTGGGGCAATCAGCCCCAGCATTTT.

This clonotype was seen more than once but under ten times. J is TRBJ1-2 and V is TRBV2; D unclear. CDR1 SNHLY and CDR2 FYNNEI come from the germline V gene. V was pared by 0 bases and J by 4 bases, with 24 bases between. The CDR3 loop spans 19 amino acids. The CDR3 nucleotides read TGTGCCAGCAGTGAAGCCTCCCTGTATACAGCGCCCCTTGGCTATGGCTACACCTTC. This codes for CASSEASLYTAPLGYGYTF.

This clonotype was counted at least ten times. The V gene is TRBV3-1, the J gene TRBJ1-1; TRBD1 might be the D (6 bases). CDR1 and CDR2 from the germline V gene are LGHDT and YNNKEL (reference sequence). The CDR3 is made up of 15 amino acids. The V end was cut by 4 bases, the J end by 10 bases, with 22 bases between. The CDR3: CASSPNGQSLFVAFF. CDR3 nucleotide sequence: TGTGCCAGCAGCCCAAACGGACAGAGTCTTTTCGTAGCTTTCTTT.

This clonotype was seen a few times. CDR3 nucleotides: TGTGCCAGTAGTATATACCCATACGGCAATCAGCCCCAGCATTTT. Translating it yields CASSIYPYGNQPQHF. The chain links TRBV19 to TRBJ1-5; D unresolved. Trimming cost V 2 bases and J 2 bases, with 10 bases left between them. Germline values: CDR1 LNHDA, CDR2 SQIVND (reference sequence). This CDR3 spans 15 amino acids.

This chain joins TRBV5-1 and TRBJ2-5; the match to TRBD1 covers 8 bases. The V segment lost 0 bases and the J segment 4 bases; nucleotides outside the gene matches: 8. The CDR3 sequence is 16 residues long. Per germline, CDR1 SGHRS and CDR2 YFSETQ. The CDR3 region is CASSLGRTGSGETQYF. CDR3 DNA: TGCGCCAGCAGCTTGGGCCGGACAGGGAGTGGAGAGACCCAGTACTTC.

V and J are TRBV5-1 and TRBJ1-1; D gene ambiguous. CDR3 length: 14 amino acids. V lost 0 bases, J lost 4 bases, and 10 bases lay in between. Germline V gene data show CDR1 as SGHRS and CDR2 as YFSETQ. The CDR3 DNA follows: TGCGCCAGCAGCTTGGTGACCCAGACCACTGAAGCTTTCTTT. It encodes CASSLVTQTTEAFF.

This clonotype came up a few times. V and J are TRBV30 and TRBJ1-2; weak D call: TRBD1 (6 bases). Germline V gene sequence: CDR1 GTSNPN, CDR2 SVGIG (reference sequence). The V and J ends lost 4 bases and 3 bases respectively, with 12 bases between them. This CDR3 has 13 amino acids. The CDR3 loop is CAWTNTGYYGYTF. The DNA of the CDR3 is TGTGCCTGGACCAACACAGGGTACTATGGCTACACCTTC.

This clonotype was counted at least ten times. V and J are TRBV15 and TRBJ1-1, with 7 positions matching TRBD1. V lost 5 bases and J lost 8; bases outside the gene matches: 5. Germline V gives CDR1 LNHNV, CDR2 YYDKDF (reference sequence). CDR3 length equals 12 residues. CDR3: CATSGRDREAFF. CDR3 coding DNA: TGTGCCACCAGCGGCCGGGACAGAGAAGCTTTCTTT.

V and J are TRBV7-8 and TRBJ1-6, with TRBD1 matching 8 bases. V gave up 6 bases and J gave up 8 bases; unmatched junction bases: 6. The germline V gene encodes CDR1 SGHVS and CDR2 FQNEAQ. There are 14 residues in the CDR3. The CDR3: CASRTGQGDSPLHF. The CDR3 nucleotides are TGTGCCAGCAGGACTGGACAGGGCGATTCACCCCTCCACTTT.

In its sample, this clonotype was seen once. The chain is built from TRBV29-1 and TRBJ2-5; weak D call: TRBD1 (5 bases). Trimming took 0 bases from V and 2 from J, leaving 10 bases between them. The CDR3 has 14 amino acids. Per germline, CDR1 SQVTM and CDR2 ANQGSEA. Here the CDR3 DNA reads TGCAGCGTTGAAGATCTGGCAGGGCAAGAGACCCAGTACTTC. Amino acids: CSVEDLAGQETQYF.

This clonotype was counted only a few times. The chain links TRBV20-1 to TRBJ2-6; no firm D call. V was clipped by 4 bases and J by 4 bases, with 5 bases between them. The CDR3 is made up of 12 amino acids. Germline V gives CDR1 DFQATT, CDR2 SNEGSKA (reference sequence). The CDR3 DNA reads TGCAGTGCTACCTCCGGGGCCAACGTCCTGACTTTC. This codes for CSATSGANVLTF.

The V call is TRBV29-1, the J call TRBJ1-5; D unresolved. Germline CDR1 is SQVTM and CDR2 is ANQGSEA. CDR3 length equals 15 residues. Trimming removed 3 bases from V and 3 bases from J, with 15 bases in between. The CDR3 sequence: CSVDGENTTNQPQHF. The CDR3 nucleotides are TGCAGCGTTGACGGGGAGAACACCACCAATCAGCCCCAGCATTTT.

In its sample, this clonotype is medium-sized (0.01 to 0.1%). The chain joins TRBV7-9 to TRBJ1-4; 9 bases are a match to TRBD1. Losses at the gene ends were 3 bases for V and 7 bases for J; bases not matched to a gene: 3. The germline gives CDR1 SEHNR, CDR2 FQNEAQ (reference sequence). This CDR3 has 14 amino acids. CDR3 sequence reads: CASSFRTGVEKLFF. The CDR3 DNA reads as TGTGCCAGCAGCTTCCGGACAGGGGTTGAAAAACTGTTTTTT.

The V and J genes are TRBV7-9 and TRBJ1-1; D unresolved. Trimming took off 3 bases at V and 2 bases at J, with 16 bases between the two ends. This CDR3 contains 16 residues. Looked up from germline, CDR1 is SEHNR and CDR2 is FQNEAQ (reference sequence). The CDR3 DNA follows: TGTGCCAGCAGCTTTGTAAGTTCGGTCCTAAACACTGAAGCTTTCTTT. Translation gives CASSFVSSVLNTEAFF.

The rearrangement joins TRBV20-1 to TRBJ1-1; the D is unclear. The length of the CDR3 is 13 residues. Germline loops: CDR1 DFQATT, CDR2 SNEGSKA (reference sequence). The germline V and J ends were trimmed by 6 bases and 0 bases, with 11 bases remaining between them. The CDR3 protein is CSARTDMNTEAFF. DNA of the CDR3: TGCAGTGCCAGAACAGACATGAACACTGAAGCTTTCTTT.

The V call is TRBV2, the J call TRBJ1-5; the D is unclear. Germline V lookup: CDR1 SNHLY, CDR2 FYNNEI. This CDR3 spans 15 amino acids. Trimming took off 3 bases at V and 3 bases at J, with 12 bases between the two ends. In DNA, the CDR3 is TGTGCCAGCAGTGAGGTCAGGCAGTCCAATCAGCCCCAGCATTTT. This sequence encodes CASSEVRQSNQPQHF.

The V and J genes are TRBV6-6 and TRBJ1-5; D is perhaps TRBD1 (5 bases). The CDR3 totals 17 residues. CDR1 is MNHNY, CDR2 SVGAGI, per germline (reference sequence). V shed 0 bases and J shed 5 bases, with 17 bases lying between them. The chain's CDR3 is CASSYSIVAGSDQPQHF. CDR3 DNA: TGTGCCAGCAGTTACTCGATCGTGGCAGGGTCGGATCAGCCCCAGCATTTT.

The genes are TRBV29-1 and TRBJ1-5; TRBD1 agrees at 8 bases. The CDR3 covers 12 residues. With V trimmed by 6 bases and J by 6 bases, 4 bases remained unmatched. The germline V gene has CDR1 SQVTM and CDR2 ANQGSEA. DNA of the CDR3: TGCAGCGTCCGACAGGGGACTCAGCCCCAGCATTTT. This sequence encodes CSVRQGTQPQHF.

The V call is TRBV6-2 or TRBV6-3, the J call TRBJ2-5; D is undetermined. The CDR3 spans 12 residues. Germline CDR1 MNHEY, CDR2 SVGEGT. V dropped 4 bases and J dropped 7 bases, with 10 bases sitting between them. CDR3 coding DNA: TGTGCCAGCAGTTCTCCTCCTGGGACCCAGTACTTC. Its translation: CASSSPPGTQYF.